These 22 T cell receptor beta chains were all obtained from the same sample, sequenced in a study of OX40 agonist ivuxolimab in advanced cancers. Repertoires were generated with immunoSEQ multiplex PCR, while TCRdb's copy carries only in-frame clones and drops some. This table holds around 72,000 clones, roughly 81% found once. Specimen: CD4+ or CD8+ T cells sorted from blood, collected in a trial of the OX40 agonist ivuxolimab. The receptors were gathered from an adult with an advanced solid tumor such as melanoma, head and neck, liver or kidney cancer.

Only one count was recorded for this clone. J is TRBJ2-7 and V is TRBV7-7; 7 positions match TRBD2. J was trimmed by 3 bases and V by 5 bases; bases with no gene match: 4. The CDR3 is 13 residues long. Germline lookup yields CDR1 SSHAT and CDR2 FNYEAQ (reference sequence). The CDR3 loop reads CASSPGTIYEQYF. CDR3 nucleotide sequence: TGTGCCAGCAGCCCCGGGACTATCTACGAGCAGTACTTC.

In nucleotides, the CDR3 is TGCGCCAGCAGCTCAGTCGCAGGGGGGAGTGGAAACACCATATATTTT. This translates into CASSSVAGGSGNTIYF. The chain combines TRBV5-1 with TRBJ1-3; 7 bases match TRBD1. There are 16 residues in the CDR3. Germline V gene data show CDR1 as SGHRS and CDR2 as YFSETQ. Trimming took 3 bases from V and 3 from J; bases not matched to a gene: 9.

The sample holds many counts of this clone. The chain has TRBV28 and TRBJ1-2; 7 nucleotides line up with TRBD1. Trimming at V came to 5 bases and at J to 6 bases, leaving 12 bases not matched to a gene. In germline, CDR1 is MDHEN, CDR2 SYDVKM. This CDR3 spans 15 amino acids. The CDR3 loop reads CASSPSYRGRDGYTF. The CDR3 coding sequence is TGTGCCAGCAGTCCCTCCTATAGGGGGCGGGATGGCTACACCTTC.

The rearrangement joins TRBV7-6 to TRBJ2-1; 10 bases line up with TRBD1. The CDR3 extends over 17 amino acids. Germline V gives CDR1 SGHVS, CDR2 FNYEAQ. Trimming removed 1 base from V and 4 bases from J; junction bases left unmatched: 7. CDR3 in amino acids: CASSLVGGQGVYNEQFF. In DNA, the CDR3 is TGTGCCAGCAGCTTAGTCGGAGGACAGGGGGTGTACAATGAGCAGTTCTTC.

The V gene is TRBV29-1, the J gene TRBJ2-1; D not resolved. The CDR3 spans 10 residues. V lost 3 bases to trimming and J lost 9 bases, with 6 bases between them. Per germline, CDR1 SQVTM and CDR2 ANQGSEA. Here the CDR3 reads CSVEGFEQFF. DNA for the CDR3: TGCAGCGTTGAGGGGTTTGAGCAGTTCTTC.

The V and J genes are TRBV6-5 and TRBJ2-7, with unresolved D. The CDR3 has 13 residues. Germline V gene sequence: CDR1 MNHEY, CDR2 SVGAGI. V was cut by 8 bases and J by 2 bases, with 13 bases left in between. CDR3 loop: CASLETVTYEQYF. DNA of the CDR3: TGTGCCAGCCTTGAGACGGTAACCTACGAGCAGTACTTC.

The genes are TRBV7-2 and TRBJ1-5, with D hard to call. V was shortened by 1 base and J by 9 bases, with 7 bases between the two germline ends. The CDR3 sequence is 12 residues long. CDR1 is SGHTA and CDR2 is FQGNSA in the germline V gene. The CDR3 loop is CASSLVAGPQHF. CDR3 DNA sequence: TGTGCCAGCAGCTTAGTGGCCGGGCCCCAGCATTTT.

This clone showed up just once. V gene TRBV19 combines with J gene TRBJ1-5; D possibly corresponds to TRBD1 (5 bases). In germline, CDR1 is LNHDA, CDR2 SQIVND (reference sequence). With 8 bases removed from V and 4 bases from J, the gap between germline ends came to 12 bases. There are 13 residues in the CDR3. The CDR3 nucleotides read TGTGCCAGTGGGGACGGCAGAAATCAGCCCCAGCATTTT. It translates to CASGDGRNQPQHF. The full variable domain, its missing parts supplied by reference TRBV19 and TRBJ1-5, is DGGITQSPKYLFRKEGQNVTLSCEQNLNHDAMYWYRQDPGQGLRLIYYSQIVNDFQKGDIAEGYSVSREKKESFPLTVTSAQKNPTAFYLCASGDGRNQPQHFGDGTRLSIL.

The chain employs TRBV7-2 and TRBJ2-1; D is perhaps TRBD1 (5 bases). V was shortened by 4 bases and J by 6 bases, with 16 bases between the two germline ends. Germline lookup yields CDR1 SGHTA and CDR2 FQGNSA. The CDR3 covers 15 residues. The CDR3 loop is CASSSPRRQFNEQFF. CDR3 coding DNA: TGTGCCAGCAGCTCGCCGCGACGACAGTTCAATGAGCAGTTCTTC.

The chain employs TRBV14 and TRBJ1-2; weak D call: TRBD1 (5 bases). This CDR3 comprises 15 residues. Trimming took off 2 bases at V and 3 bases at J, with 13 bases between the two ends. Germline CDR1 is SGHDN and CDR2 is FVKESK. The CDR3 loop reads CASSQSQGSYYGYTF. CDR3 nucleotides: TGTGCCAGCAGCCAAAGTCAGGGCTCCTACTATGGCTACACCTTC.

The V and J genes are TRBV5-6 and TRBJ2-1; D is unresolved. This CDR3 spans 16 amino acids. Trimming cost V 1 base and J 1 base, with 12 bases left between them. Germline CDR1 SGHDT, CDR2 YYEEEE. The CDR3: CASSLMVGFSYNEQFF. The CDR3 region has the DNA TGTGCCAGCAGCTTGATGGTGGGATTTTCCTACAATGAGCAGTTCTTC.

The J gene is TRBJ1-5, the V gene TRBV6-6; the match to TRBD1 covers 7 bases. The CDR3 sequence is 16 residues long. The germline CDR1 and CDR2 sequences are MNHNY and SVGAGI (reference sequence). V shed 6 bases, J shed 0 bases, and the junction held 8 bases outside the gene matches. CDR3 nucleotide sequence: TGTGCCAGCAGCCCCGGGACAGAGTATAGCAATCAGCCCCAGCATTTT. It encodes CASSPGTEYSNQPQHF.

The CDR3 region is CATSRTGAGSGQPQHF. CDR3 bases: TGTGCCACCAGTAGAACAGGGGCGGGTAGTGGTCAGCCCCAGCATTTT. The gene calls are TRBV15 and TRBJ1-5; 7 bases are shared with TRBD1. The CDR3 is made up of 16 amino acids. Germline loops: CDR1 LNHNV, CDR2 YYDKDF (reference sequence). V lost 6 bases, J lost 6 bases, and 14 bases stayed unmatched.

The DNA of the CDR3 is TGTGCCAGCTCAGAAGTAAACAATGAGCAGTTCTTC. Its protein product is CASSEVNNEQFF. The gene calls are TRBV2 and TRBJ2-1; no clear D. Trimming took 8 bases from V and 5 from J, leaving 10 bases between them. The CDR3 runs 12 residues. Germline-derived CDR1 and CDR2 are SNHLY and FYNNEI.

DNA of the CDR3: TGTGCCAGCAGCTTACGAGCTTCGGGGCTGGCGGCTTTCTTT. This sequence encodes CASSLRASGLAAFF. This chain uses TRBV7-2 with TRBJ1-1; TRBD1 is a possible D gene (5 bases). V was cut by 2 bases and J by 11 bases, with 18 bases left in between. Per germline, CDR1 SGHTA and CDR2 FQGNSA. The CDR3 spans 14 residues.

The V and J genes are TRBV5-4 and TRBJ2-5; 8 bases match TRBD2. With 2 bases clipped from V and 5 bases from J, the junction kept 17 bases outside the gene matches. Germline values: CDR1 SGHNT, CDR2 YYREEE (reference sequence). This CDR3 has 18 amino acids. The CDR3 nucleotides read TGTGCCAGCAGCTTTTTTCCTAACTCCGGGACTAGGAGGGAGACCCAGTACTTC. Amino acids: CASSFFPNSGTRRETQYF.

V gene TRBV13 combines with J gene TRBJ2-3; a possible D gene is TRBD2 (6 bases). The CDR3 is 15 amino acids. From germline, CDR1 is PRHDT and CDR2 FYEKMQ (reference sequence). The V end was cut by 1 base, the J end by 6 bases, with 14 bases between. DNA of the CDR3: TGTGCCAGCAGCTTAGCGGAGGGGCCCACGGATACGCAGTATTTT. Translating it yields CASSLAEGPTDTQYF.

This clone showed up just a few times. V and J are TRBV5-4 and TRBJ2-3; TRBD2 agrees at 7 bases. The germline V gene encodes CDR1 SGHNT and CDR2 YYREEE (reference sequence). V lost 1 base and J lost 2; bases outside the gene matches: 10. The CDR3 is 17 residues long. CDR3 amino acids: CASSLLRWRESTDTQYF. Here the CDR3 DNA reads TGTGCCAGCAGCTTGCTGAGGTGGCGGGAGTCCACAGATACGCAGTATTTT.

The genes are TRBV5-1 and TRBJ2-4, with D tentatively TRBD1 or TRBD2 (5 bases each). Trimming cost V 0 bases and J 3 bases, with 7 bases left between them. The CDR3 is 14 amino acids. Germline V gene data show CDR1 as SGHRS and CDR2 as YFSETQ. The CDR3, as DNA: TGCGCCAGCAGCTTGGGAGGGGACAAAAACATTCAGTACTTC. Protein sequence: CASSLGGDKNIQYF. Combining the CDR3 with reference TRBV5-1 and TRBJ2-4 gives the whole variable domain KAGVTQTPRYLIKTRGQQVTLSCSPISGHRSVSWYQQTPGQGLQFLFEYFSETQRNKGNFPGRFSGRQFSNSRSEMNVSTLELGDSALYLCASSLGGDKNIQYFGAGTRLSVL.

This chain connects TRBV6-5 to TRBJ2-3, with 7 bases matching TRBD1. Germline CDR1 and CDR2: MNHEY and SVGAGI. CDR3 size: 15 residues. The V gene end was trimmed by 5 bases and the J gene end by 3 bases; junction bases not matched to a gene: 8. The DNA of the CDR3 is TGTGCCAGCAGTCATCCGAGACAGGGAACAGATACGCAGTATTTT. This encodes CASSHPRQGTDTQYF.

The chain carries TRBV9 and TRBJ2-5, with D maybe TRBD1 (5 bases). Deletions cut 7 bases from V and 2 bases from J, with 12 bases between. Germline V gene lookup returns CDR1 SGDLS and CDR2 YYNGEE. This CDR3 is 13 amino acids long. For the CDR3, the DNA is TGTGCCAGCGCAGAAACAGGTCAAGAGACCCAGTACTTC. Its translation is CASAETGQETQYF.

The chain links TRBV11-3 to TRBJ2-5, with D tentatively TRBD2 (6 bases). Germline CDR1 and CDR2: SGHNT and YENEEA. The CDR3 spans 14 residues. Trimming removed 0 bases at V and 11 bases at J, with 16 bases between. CDR3 sequence (DNA): TGTGCCAGCAGCTTAGATCCAGACGGGGGTGAGCAGTACTTC. Translating gives CASSLDPDGGEQYF.